This is a list of T cell receptor beta chains from one sample in a study of vaccination effects on CD4 cells after COVID-19. Profiled with immunoSEQ multiplex PCR; TCRdb holds only in-frame clones, not every one. The top ten hold 1.5% to 2% of the sample, which has about 60,000 clones, roughly 78% seen once. The antigens of these receptors remain unknown. The specimen was CD4+ T cells from PBMCs cultured with HCoV-OC43 spike peptides, collected after COVID-19 vaccination. The receptors come from a human donor who received a COVID-19 vaccine. CDR3s include the opening cysteine and the closing phenylalanine or tryptophan. Fields, in order: CDR3 length, D gene, J gene, V gene, clone size, CDR3 DNA, CDR3 protein. The D gene is left open where the match is weak. Clone size is not always given. Where it is, it says once, few, many or a class for expanded clones.

14 | TRBD2 | TRBJ2-1 | TRBV3-1/TRBV3-2 | . | TGTGCCAGCAGCCCGTATAGCGGGGGGTCTGAGCAGTTCTTC | CASSPYSGGSEQFF
14 | . | TRBJ2-2 | TRBV9 | . | TGTGCCAGCAGCGTAGCCTTTAACACCGGGGAGCTGTTTTTT | CASSVAFNTGELFF
17 | TRBD2 | TRBJ2-5 | TRBV7-3 | once | TGTGCCAGCAGCTTAGGGGGCCCGCGGGGGGGCCAAGAGACCCAGTACTTC | CASSLGGPRGGQETQYF
13 | . | TRBJ1-2 | TRBV19 | . | TGTGCCAGTAGCATGACCGAGAACTATGGCTACACCTTC | CASSMTENYGYTF
13 | . | TRBJ2-4 | TRBV6-5 | . | TGTGCCAGCAGTTACGGGAACCAAATTCTTCAGTACTTC | CASSYGNQILQYF
13 | TRBD2 | TRBJ2-1 | TRBV7-7 | . | TGTGCCAGCAGCCCCGGGACTAACAATGAGCAGTTCTTC | CASSPGTNNEQFF
16 | . | TRBJ1-6 | TRBV5-1 | few | TGCGCCAGCAGCTTGGTGGGCAGCTCCTATAATTCACCCCTCCACTTT | CASSLVGSSYNSPLHF
16 | TRBD1 | TRBJ1-5 | TRBV4-2 | once | TGTGCCAGCAGCCAAGTGGGACAGGGCCAGATATGGCCCCAGCATTTT | CASSQVGQGQIWPQHF
16 | TRBD1 | TRBJ1-4 | TRBV19 | . | TGTGCCAGTAGTAAGGGGACAGTTGCAACTAATGAAAAACTGTTTTTT | CASSKGTVATNEKLFF
16 | TRBD1 | TRBJ1-5 | TRBV19 | . | TGTGCCAGTAGTATAATCGGCAGGGGGGTCAATCAGCCCCAGCATTTT | CASSIIGRGVNQPQHF
13 | . | TRBJ1-2 | TRBV7-8 | . | TGTGCCAGCAGCCCCCAGGGAAACTATGGCTACACCTTC | CASSPQGNYGYTF
15 | TRBD1 | TRBJ1-5 | TRBV5-8 | . | TGTGCCAGCAGCCCGGGGACAGGGGGCAATCAGCCCCAGCATTTT | CASSPGTGGNQPQHF
19 | . | TRBJ2-6 | TRBV4-2 | . | TGTGCCAGCAGCCAACCCAGGGATAAGGGAGCCTCTGGGGCCAACGTCCTGACTTTC | CASSQPRDKGASGANVLTF
15 | TRBD2 | TRBJ2-3 | TRBV12-5 | . | TGTGCTAGTGGTTTGGGGGACTACCACACAGATACGCAGTATTTT | CASGLGDYHTDTQYF
15 | TRBD1 | TRBJ2-1 | TRBV9 | few | TGTGCCAGCAGCGTCGGACAGGGTGGCTACAATGAGCAGTTCTTC | CASSVGQGGYNEQFF
16 | . | TRBJ2-4 | TRBV19 | . | TGTGCCAGTACCATACAGGGGAGGGACGCCAAAAACATTCAGTACTTC | CASTIQGRDAKNIQYF
11 | . | TRBJ1-5 | TRBV29-1 | few | TGCAGCGTTGCCGACTCTCAGCCCCAGCATTTT | CSVADSQPQHF
15 | . | TRBJ2-2 | TRBV19 | . | TGTGCCAGTAGTGCTGATAGGGCTGGAACCGGGGAGCTGTTTTTT | CASSADRAGTGELFF
14 | . | TRBJ1-6 | TRBV7-2 | few | TGTGCCAGCAGCTTGGGGACTGACGGTTCACCCCTCCACTTT | CASSLGTDGSPLHF
17 | TRBD1 | TRBJ1-4 | TRBV30 | . | TGTGCCTGGGACCGGGACAGGGCCTACTCTGGGGAGGAAAAACTGTTTTTT | CAWDRDRAYSGEEKLFF
17 | TRBD1 | TRBJ1-5 | TRBV6-2/TRBV6-3 | . | TGTGCCAGCAGCCCCTTCGGGACAGGGAAGTGGATTCAGCCCCAGCATTTT | CASSPFGTGKWIQPQHF
15 | . | TRBJ1-4 | TRBV6-5 | . | TGTGCCAGCAGTTACTCGAGAGACTCTAATGAAAAACTGTTTTTT | CASSYSRDSNEKLFF
16 | . | TRBJ2-1 | TRBV11-2 | . | TGTGCCAGCAGGGGCCGGGGGGCCCAGTTCTACAATGAGCAGTTCTTC | CASRGRGAQFYNEQFF
15 | . | TRBJ1-5 | TRBV6-5 | . | TGTGCCAGCAAATCAGTACAGGGCGGCAATCAGCCCCAGCATTTT | CASKSVQGGNQPQHF
16 | . | TRBJ2-6 | TRBV2 | . | TGTGCCAGCACGAGGGCCGCCCCGACTGGGGCCAACGTCCTGACTTTC | CASTRAAPTGANVLTF
14 | . | TRBJ2-5 | TRBV5-4 | . | TGTGCCAGCAGCCCACCAGGGTCCCCGGAGACCCAGTACTTC | CASSPPGSPETQYF
13 | . | TRBJ1-2 | TRBV18 | . | TGTGCCAGCTCACCAGGGGCCAACCCCGGCTACACCTTC | CASSPGANPGYTF
13 | . | TRBJ1-1 | TRBV28 | few | TGTGCCAGCAGTTCCCCCCTTCTCACTGAAGCTTTCTTT | CASSSPLLTEAFF
12 | TRBD1 | TRBJ2-4 | TRBV28 | . | TGTGCCAGCAAACAACAGGGGGCGGCTCAGTACTTC | CASKQQGAAQYF
13 | . | TRBJ2-2 | TRBV2 | . | TGTGCCAGCAGTATCCTAACCGCCGGGGAGCTGTTTTTT | CASSILTAGELFF
15 | . | TRBJ2-5 | TRBV6-5 | once | TGTGCCAGCAGTTACTCGATTATAGGGGCGGTGACCCAGTACTTC | CASSYSIIGAVTQYF
14 | . | TRBJ1-5 | TRBV5-5 | . | TGTGCCAGCAGCTTCGGGGGGCTCGATCAGCCCCAGCATTTT | CASSFGGLDQPQHF
13 | . | TRBJ1-4 | TRBV10-3 | few | TGTGCCATCAGCAGTAAAACTAATGAAAAACTGTTTTTT | CAISSKTNEKLFF
14 | . | TRBJ1-5 | TRBV7-2 | . | TGTGCCAGCAGCTTGTACAGGGCGGGTCAGCCCCAGCATTTT | CASSLYRAGQPQHF
13 | TRBD1 | TRBJ1-2 | TRBV28 | . | TGTGCCAGCAGTTCGGGACAGGGAAGCGGCTACACCTTC | CASSSGQGSGYTF
13 | . | TRBJ2-3 | TRBV2 | . | TGTGCCAGCATCGGGACCAACACAGATACGCAGTATTTT | CASIGTNTDTQYF
14 | . | TRBJ2-5 | TRBV3-1/TRBV3-2 | . | TGTGCCAGTACCCGTCTGGGGGCACAAGAGACCCAGTACTTC | CASTRLGAQETQYF
15 | . | TRBJ2-1 | TRBV9 | . | TGTGCCAGCAGCGTAGCTACGGGTGGGTACAATGAGCAGTTCTTC | CASSVATGGYNEQFF
15 | . | TRBJ2-3 | TRBV24-1 | . | TGTGCCACCAGTGACCAGGGCCCTAGCACAGATACGCAGTATTTT | CATSDQGPSTDTQYF
13 | . | TRBJ2-3 | TRBV24-1 | . | TGTGCCACCAGTGATTTACTGGCAGATACGCAGTATTTT | CATSDLLADTQYF
16 | . | TRBJ1-4 | TRBV15 | . | TGTGCCACCAGCAGAGCCCTCAGAGCAACTAATGAAAAACTGTTTTTT | CATSRALRATNEKLFF
13 | . | TRBJ1-1 | TRBV18 | . | TGTGCCAGCTCACCTTACTTTGACACTGAAGCTTTCTTT | CASSPYFDTEAFF
15 | TRBD1 | TRBJ1-1 | TRBV13 | few | TGTGCCAGCAGCCCTCTTCGAGACAGGGGTACTGAAGCTTTCTTT | CASSPLRDRGTEAFF
15 | TRBD1 | TRBJ2-1 | TRBV19 | few | TGTGCCAGTAGGTCACAGGGGGCGTCCTACAATGAGCAGTTCTTC | CASRSQGASYNEQFF
15 | TRBD2 | TRBJ2-5 | TRBV29-1 | . | TGCAGCGTGGGGGGGACCGCGGCTGACGTAGAGACCCAGTACTTC | CSVGGTAADVETQYF
14 | . | TRBJ1-5 | TRBV6-2/TRBV6-3 | few | TGTGCCAGCAGTTACCGGGGGGCGAATCAGCCCCAGCATTTT | CASSYRGANQPQHF
13 | . | TRBJ1-2 | TRBV9 | . | TGTGCCAGCAGCCCACGGGACACCGGTGGCTACACCTTC | CASSPRDTGGYTF
13 | TRBD1 | TRBJ2-1 | TRBV28 | . | TGTGCCAGCAGGAGACAGGGCTACCATGAGCAGTTCTTC | CASRRQGYHEQFF
16 | TRBD2 | TRBJ2-3 | TRBV7-8 | . | TGTGCCAGCAGCCCATTGGGGGCGGGGGGGACAGATACGCAGTATTTT | CASSPLGAGGTDTQYF
13 | . | TRBJ2-1 | TRBV18 | . | TGTGCCAGCTCACCACAGGGGTTGGGGGAGCAGTTCTTC | CASSPQGLGEQFF
15 | TRBD2 | TRBJ2-3 | TRBV7-3 | once | TGTGCCAGCAGCTTCCTACTAGCGGGGGTAGATACGCAGTATTTT | CASSFLLAGVDTQYF
14 | TRBD1 | TRBJ2-5 | TRBV9 | . | TGTGCCAGCAGCCCACGTACAGGGGTTGAGACCCAGTACTTC | CASSPRTGVETQYF
14 | . | TRBJ1-2 | TRBV15 | . | TGTGCCACCAGCAGAGATAAAGCCCCCTATGGCTACACCTTC | CATSRDKAPYGYTF